This entry lists 19 T cell receptor beta chains sequenced from one sample in a study of blood T cell repertoires in COVID-19 (dated by TCRdb to the early 2020s). The library relied on the immunoSEQ multiplex PCR assay. The clones in this table, taken by TCRdb from immuneACCESS, are in-frame only. Not every clone is retained; where verified, under half of the shortfall comes from an unresolved V gene, and the cause of the rest is unknown. This sample is represented by 200,000 or so clones; almost 85% of them were singletons. 6.5% to 8.5% of the sample rests with the top ten. Sequences were obtained from peripheral blood. The source of these receptors is a human donor with acute or convalescent COVID-19. The donor label of this sample is uncertain.

This chain connects TRBV5-1 to TRBJ2-7, with TRBD1 as a possible D gene (5 bases). Germline lookup yields CDR1 SGHRS and CDR2 YFSETQ. The CDR3 consists of 15 residues. The V end lost 4 bases, the J end lost 2 bases, and 16 bases lay between the germline ends. The CDR3 bases are TGCGCCAGCAGCCCTGGTGGGGCGTCTACCTACGAGCAGTACTTC. Protein sequence: CASSPGGASTYEQYF.

This rearrangement joins TRBV5-1 to TRBJ2-7; 12 nucleotides agree with TRBD1. Trimming took 7 bases from V and 4 from J; bases not matched to a gene: 3. The CDR3 has 13 amino acids. Germline assignment: CDR1 SGHRS and CDR2 YFSETQ. This CDR3 reads CASGTGGAYEQYF. The CDR3, as DNA: TGCGCCAGCGGGACAGGGGGCGCTTACGAGCAGTACTTC.

The rearrangement links TRBV4-3 to TRBJ1-3; D remains unclear. V was shortened by 2 bases and J by 3 bases, with 5 bases between the two germline ends. The CDR3 has 13 residues. CDR1 LGHNA and CDR2 YSLEER come from the germline V gene. This CDR3 is CASSQNGGNTIYF. CDR3 sequence (DNA): TGCGCCAGCAGCCAAAACGGTGGAAACACCATATATTTT.

The J gene is TRBJ1-6, the V gene TRBV5-4, with a tentative D call TRBD1 (6 bases). CDR3 length: 16 residues. Looked up from germline, CDR1 is SGHNT and CDR2 is YYREEE (reference sequence). V was clipped by 4 bases and J by 0 bases, with 11 bases between them. DNA of the CDR3: TGTGCCAGCAGCCGGACAGCGAGCTCCTATAATTCACCCCTCCACTTT. Amino acid sequence: CASSRTASSYNSPLHF.

J is TRBJ1-4 and V is TRBV28; TRBD1 matches at 8 bases. The CDR3 is made up of 15 amino acids. Germline loops: CDR1 MDHEN, CDR2 SYDVKM. The junction had 5 bases not matched to a gene; V was cut back by 5 bases and J by 3 bases. CDR3 region: CASSLLDRANEKLFF. The CDR3 coding sequence is TGTGCCAGCAGTCTATTGGACAGGGCTAATGAAAAACTGTTTTTT.

This clone has a single count. The chain employs TRBV4-2 and TRBJ2-1, with 14 nucleotides matching TRBD2. The V segment lost 1 base and the J segment 1 base; nucleotides outside the gene matches: 3. This CDR3 spans 18 amino acids. The germline V gene has CDR1 LGHNA and CDR2 YNFKEQ. This CDR3 is CASSQGTSGRFSYNEQFF. The CDR3 nucleotides read TGTGCCAGCAGCCAAGGGACTAGCGGGAGGTTTTCCTACAATGAGCAGTTCTTC.

CDR3 DNA: TGTGCCAGCAGTAACAGGGCGACAACTAATGAAAAACTGTTTTTT. Its protein is CASSNRATTNEKLFF. The chain is built from TRBV27 and TRBJ1-4; D may be TRBD1 (6 bases). From germline, CDR1 is MNHEY and CDR2 SMNVEV (reference sequence). The CDR3 extends over 15 amino acids. V lost 5 bases and J lost 0, with 10 bases in between. The full variable domain, rest sourced from reference TRBV27 and TRBJ1-4, is EAQVTQNPRYLITVTGKKLTVTCSQNMNHEYMSWYRQDPGLGLRQIYYSMNVEVTDKGDVPEGYKVSRKEKRNFPLILESPSPNQTSLYFCASSNRATTNEKLFFGSGTQLSVL.

This CDR3 reads CATSDYGAQTDTQYF. DNA for the CDR3: TGTGCCACCAGTGATTATGGGGCTCAAACAGATACGCAGTATTTT. The V gene is TRBV24-1, the J gene TRBJ2-3, with D possibly matching TRBD1 (5 bases). CDR1 and CDR2 (germline): KGHDR, SFDVKD. Trimming pared 2 bases from V and 3 bases from J, leaving 11 bases between. The CDR3 length is 15 residues.

The chain uses TRBV5-1 and TRBJ1-6, with 9 bases lining up with TRBD1. Germline CDR1 is SGHRS and CDR2 is YFSETQ. The V segment lost 0 bases and the J segment 7 bases; nucleotides outside the gene matches: 2. The CDR3 length is 15 residues. The CDR3 sequence: CASSLGQGVNSPLHF. The DNA for the CDR3 is TGCGCCAGCAGCTTGGGACAGGGGGTAAATTCACCCCTCCACTTT.

The chain couples TRBV5-1 to TRBJ1-6, with 8 bases fitting TRBD1. Germline CDR1 and CDR2: SGHRS and YFSETQ. The CDR3 length is 15 residues. V was clipped by 1 base and J by 9 bases; unmatched bases: 6. The CDR3 DNA reads TGCGCCAGCAGCTTGAGTGGACAGGGTGGTTCACCCCTCCACTTT. Translated, it gives CASSLSGQGGSPLHF.

V is TRBV6-2 or TRBV6-3 and J is TRBJ2-3; TRBD2 agrees at 14 bases. Germline lookup yields CDR1 MNHEY and CDR2 SVGEGT. The CDR3 covers 17 residues. V trimming: 1 base; J trimming: 4 bases; junction bases outside the gene matches: 4. The DNA of the CDR3 is TGTGCCAGCAGTTACTGGGGACTAGCGGGAGCTTCAGATACGCAGTATTTT. Translated, it gives CASSYWGLAGASDTQYF.

V gene TRBV30 combines with J gene TRBJ2-3, with TRBD2 matching over 10 bases. The CDR3 extends over 13 amino acids. J lost 7 bases, V lost 7 bases, and 8 bases had no gene match. Germline CDR1 and CDR2: GTSNPN and SVGIG (reference sequence). The CDR3 region has the DNA TGTGCCTATTCTAGCGGGAGTGGGTATACGCAGTATTTT. This encodes CAYSSGSGYTQYF. Combining the CDR3 with reference TRBV30 and TRBJ2-3 gives the whole variable domain SQTIHQWPATLVQPVGSPLSLECTVEGTSNPNLYWYRQAAGRGLQLLFYSVGIGQISSEVPQNLSASRPQDRQFILSSKKLLLSDSGFYLCAYSSGSGYTQYFGPGTRLTVL.

The rearrangement joins TRBV9 to TRBJ2-1, with TRBD2 matching 12 bases. The germline CDR1 and CDR2 sequences are SGDLS and YYNGEE. The CDR3 consists of 15 residues. V shed 4 bases and J 9 bases; nucleotides not matched to a gene: 8. CDR3 amino acids: CASSLRLAGEREQFF. The CDR3 DNA is TGTGCCAGCAGCTTACGACTAGCGGGAGAACGTGAGCAGTTCTTC.

J is TRBJ2-1 and V is TRBV28, with D maybe TRBD2 (6 bases). Germline assignment: CDR1 MDHEN and CDR2 SYDVKM. V dropped 5 bases and J dropped 5 bases, with 19 bases sitting between them. The CDR3 spans 16 residues. The CDR3 loop is CASSPLGEDWNNEQFF. Here the CDR3 DNA reads TGTGCCAGCAGTCCTTTGGGGGAGGACTGGAACAATGAGCAGTTCTTC.

The chain employs TRBV24-1 and TRBJ2-5, with 8 bases identical to TRBD1. The CDR3 length is 15 residues. Germline assignment: CDR1 KGHDR and CDR2 SFDVKD. Trimming removed 7 bases from V and 2 bases from J; junction bases left unmatched: 8. DNA for the CDR3: TGTGCCACCAGCACCCCCCGGGACAGGCAAGAGACCCAGTACTTC. This encodes CATSTPRDRQETQYF.

This clone was seen a single time. The chain couples TRBV5-4 to TRBJ1-3; no reliable D call. The CDR3 extends over 15 amino acids. CDR1 and CDR2 (germline): SGHNT, YYREEE (reference sequence). V was cut by 7 bases and J by 6 bases, with 20 bases left in between. DNA of the CDR3: TGTGCCAGCGGACCCCGCGGTGGAGGGATAAACACCATATATTTT. It codes for CASGPRGGGINTIYF.

The V and J genes are TRBV27 and TRBJ2-3, with 9 bases lining up with TRBD2. V was pared by 6 bases and J by 2 bases, with 3 bases of the junction left unmatched. Germline V CDR1 and CDR2: MNHEY, SMNVEV (reference sequence). The CDR3 consists of 14 residues. CDR3 protein: CASSLAGSTDTQYF. Written as DNA, the CDR3 is TGTGCCAGCAGCCTAGCGGGGTCCACAGATACGCAGTATTTT.

This clone turned up a few times. The CDR3 loop is CSGSLTSANNEQFF. CDR3 in DNA: TGCAGCGGCTCCCTCACTAGCGCCAACAATGAGCAGTTCTTC. The chain links TRBV29-1 to TRBJ2-1; 7 bases match TRBD2. V lost 7 bases to trimming and J lost 5 bases; unmatched junction nucleotides: 11. CDR1 and CDR2 from the germline V gene are SQVTM and ANQGSEA. The CDR3 is 14 amino acids.

The rearrangement links TRBV10-3 to TRBJ1-3, with D possibly TRBD1 on 5 matching bases. V lost 3 bases, J lost 2 bases, and 17 bases lay in between. From germline, CDR1 is ENHRY and CDR2 SYGVKD. CDR3 length equals 17 residues. DNA for the CDR3: TGTGCCATCAGTGACCTCGGGCCCGGAGGGGCTGGAAACACCATATATTTT. This sequence encodes CAISDLGPGGAGNTIYF.